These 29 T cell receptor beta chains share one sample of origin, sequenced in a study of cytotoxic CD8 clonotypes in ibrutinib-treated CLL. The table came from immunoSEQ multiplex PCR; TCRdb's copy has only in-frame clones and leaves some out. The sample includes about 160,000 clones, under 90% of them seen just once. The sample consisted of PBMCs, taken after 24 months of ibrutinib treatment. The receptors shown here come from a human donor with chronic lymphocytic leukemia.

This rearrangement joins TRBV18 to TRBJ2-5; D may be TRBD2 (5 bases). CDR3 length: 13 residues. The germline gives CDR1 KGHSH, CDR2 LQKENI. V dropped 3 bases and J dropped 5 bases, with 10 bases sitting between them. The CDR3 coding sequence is TGTGCCAGCTCACCCAGCGGTCCCGAGACCCAGTACTTC. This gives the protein CASSPSGPETQYF.

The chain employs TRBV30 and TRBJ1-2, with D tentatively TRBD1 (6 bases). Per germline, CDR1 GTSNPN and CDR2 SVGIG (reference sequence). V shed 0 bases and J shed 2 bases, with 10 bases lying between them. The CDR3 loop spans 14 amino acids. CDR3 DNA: TGTGCCTGGAGTGTAAAGGGGGTAAACTATGGCTACACCTTC. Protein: CAWSVKGVNYGYTF.

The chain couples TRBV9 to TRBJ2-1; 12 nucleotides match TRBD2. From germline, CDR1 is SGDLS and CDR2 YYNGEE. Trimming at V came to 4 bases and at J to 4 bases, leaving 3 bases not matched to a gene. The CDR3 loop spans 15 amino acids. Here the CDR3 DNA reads TGTGCCAGCAGCTATACTAGCGGGGGGTACAATGAGCAGTTCTTC. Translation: CASSYTSGGYNEQFF.

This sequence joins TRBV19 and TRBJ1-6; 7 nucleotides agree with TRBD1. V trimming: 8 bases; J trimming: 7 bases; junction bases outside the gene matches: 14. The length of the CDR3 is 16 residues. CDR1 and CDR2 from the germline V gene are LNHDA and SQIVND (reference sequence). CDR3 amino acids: CASGKGQIPTNSPLHF. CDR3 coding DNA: TGTGCCAGTGGGAAGGGACAGATCCCGACGAATTCACCCCTCCACTTT.

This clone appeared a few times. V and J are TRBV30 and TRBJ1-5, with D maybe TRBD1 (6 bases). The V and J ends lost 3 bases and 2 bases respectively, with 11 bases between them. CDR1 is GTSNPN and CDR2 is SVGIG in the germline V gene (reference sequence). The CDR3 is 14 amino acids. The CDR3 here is CAWRGDTGNQPQHF. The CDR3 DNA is TGTGCCTGGAGGGGGGACACGGGCAATCAGCCCCAGCATTTT. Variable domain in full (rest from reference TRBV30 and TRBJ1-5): SQTIHQWPATLVQPVGSPLSLECTVEGTSNPNLYWYRQAAGRGLQLLFYSVGIGQISSEVPQNLSASRPQDRQFILSSKKLLLSDSGFYLCAWRGDTGNQPQHFGDGTRLSIL.

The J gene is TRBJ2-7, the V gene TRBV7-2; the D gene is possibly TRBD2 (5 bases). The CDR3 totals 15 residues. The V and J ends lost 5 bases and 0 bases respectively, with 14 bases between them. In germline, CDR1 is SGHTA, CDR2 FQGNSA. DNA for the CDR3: TGTGCCAGCAGCCCGGACTCAGCCCGCTCCTACGAGCAGTACTTC. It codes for CASSPDSARSYEQYF.

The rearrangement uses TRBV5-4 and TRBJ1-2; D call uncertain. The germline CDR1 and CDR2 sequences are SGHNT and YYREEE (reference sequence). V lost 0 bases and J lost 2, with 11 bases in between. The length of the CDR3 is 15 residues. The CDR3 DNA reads TGTGCCAGCAGCTTGGCCGCCCGCGACAACTATGGCTACACCTTC. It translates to CASSLAARDNYGYTF.

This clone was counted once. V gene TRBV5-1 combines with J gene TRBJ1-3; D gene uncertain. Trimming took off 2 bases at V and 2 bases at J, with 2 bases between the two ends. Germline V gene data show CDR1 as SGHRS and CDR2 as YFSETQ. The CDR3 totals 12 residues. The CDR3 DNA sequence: TGCGCCAGCAGCTTTACTGGAAACACCATATATTTT. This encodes CASSFTGNTIYF.

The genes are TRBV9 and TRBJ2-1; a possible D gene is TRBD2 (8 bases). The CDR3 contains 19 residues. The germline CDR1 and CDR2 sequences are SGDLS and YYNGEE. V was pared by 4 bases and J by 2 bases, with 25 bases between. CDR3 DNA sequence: TGTGCCAGCAGCTCGCGACAGGGTTTTGGCGGGAGGACCTACAATGAGCAGTTCTTC. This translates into CASSSRQGFGGRTYNEQFF.

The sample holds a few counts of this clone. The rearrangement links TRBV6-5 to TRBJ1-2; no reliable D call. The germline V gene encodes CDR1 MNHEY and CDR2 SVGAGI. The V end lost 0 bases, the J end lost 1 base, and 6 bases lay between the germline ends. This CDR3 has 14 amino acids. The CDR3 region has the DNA TGTGCCAGCAGTTACTCGAGAGTTAACTATGGCTACACCTTC. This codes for CASSYSRVNYGYTF.

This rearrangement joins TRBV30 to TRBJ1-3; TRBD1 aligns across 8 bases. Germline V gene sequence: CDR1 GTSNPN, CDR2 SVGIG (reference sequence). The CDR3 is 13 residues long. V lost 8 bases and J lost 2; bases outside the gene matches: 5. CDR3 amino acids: CAGTRGPGNTIYF. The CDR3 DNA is TGTGCCGGGACCAGGGGGCCTGGAAACACCATATATTTT.

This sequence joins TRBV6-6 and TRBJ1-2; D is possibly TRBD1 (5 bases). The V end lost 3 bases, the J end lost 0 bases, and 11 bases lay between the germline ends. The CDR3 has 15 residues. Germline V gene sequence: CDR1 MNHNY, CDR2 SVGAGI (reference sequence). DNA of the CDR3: TGTGCCAGCAGTTATCAGGGAGCTCCTAACTATGGCTACACCTTC. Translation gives CASSYQGAPNYGYTF.

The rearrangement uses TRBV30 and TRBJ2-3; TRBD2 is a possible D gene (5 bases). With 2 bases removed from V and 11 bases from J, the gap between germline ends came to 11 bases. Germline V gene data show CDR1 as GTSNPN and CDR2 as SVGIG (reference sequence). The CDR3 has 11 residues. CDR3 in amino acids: CAWSPTGVQYF. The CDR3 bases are TGTGCCTGGAGTCCAACCGGGGTGCAGTATTTT.

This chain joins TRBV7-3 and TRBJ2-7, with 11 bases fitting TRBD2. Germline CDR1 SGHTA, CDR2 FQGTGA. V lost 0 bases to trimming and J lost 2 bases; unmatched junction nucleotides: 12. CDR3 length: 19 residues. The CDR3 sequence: CASSLTGLAVPLSPYEQYF. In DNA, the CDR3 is TGTGCCAGCAGCTTAACGGGACTAGCGGTCCCCCTCTCTCCCTACGAGCAGTACTTC. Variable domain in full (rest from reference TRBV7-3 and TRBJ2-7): GAGVSQTPSNKVTEKGKYVELRCDPISGHTALYWYRQSLGQGPEFLIYFQGTGAADDSGLPNDRFFAVRPEGSVSTLKIQRTERGDSAVYLCASSLTGLAVPLSPYEQYFGPGTRLTVT.

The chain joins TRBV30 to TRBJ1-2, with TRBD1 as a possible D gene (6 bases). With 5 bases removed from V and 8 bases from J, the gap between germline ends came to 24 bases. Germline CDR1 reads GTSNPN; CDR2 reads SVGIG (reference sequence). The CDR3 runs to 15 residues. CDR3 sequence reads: CAWSRDTERLRGYTF. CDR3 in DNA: TGTGCCTGGTCCCGGGACACAGAAAGACTGAGGGGCTACACCTTC.

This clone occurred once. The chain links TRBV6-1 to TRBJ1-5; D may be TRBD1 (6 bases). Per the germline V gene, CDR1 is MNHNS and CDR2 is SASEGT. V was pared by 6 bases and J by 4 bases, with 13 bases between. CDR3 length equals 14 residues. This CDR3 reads CASRAEQGNQPQHF. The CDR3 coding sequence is TGTGCCAGCAGGGCTGAACAGGGTAATCAGCCCCAGCATTTT.

CDR3 DNA: TGTGCCAGCAGTCCAGCCGGCGCCCGCTACGAGCAGTACTTC. Translated, it gives CASSPAGARYEQYF. The gene calls are TRBV28 and TRBJ2-7; no firm D call. This CDR3 comprises 14 residues. The V and J ends lost 5 bases and 3 bases respectively, with 14 bases between them. The V gene's germline CDR1 is MDHEN and CDR2 SYDVKM. The full variable domain, with the rest looked up from reference TRBV28 and TRBJ2-7, is DVKVTQSSRYLVKRTGEKVFLECVQDMDHENMFWYRQDPGLGLRLIYFSYDVKMKEKGDIPEGYSVSREKKERFSLILESASTNQTSMYLCASSPAGARYEQYFGPGTRLTVT.

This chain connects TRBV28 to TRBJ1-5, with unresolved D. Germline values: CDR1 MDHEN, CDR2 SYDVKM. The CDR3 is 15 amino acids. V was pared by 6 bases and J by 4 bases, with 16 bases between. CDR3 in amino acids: CASRPLGESNQPQHF. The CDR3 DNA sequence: TGTGCCAGCAGACCCCTAGGCGAGTCGAATCAGCCCCAGCATTTT.

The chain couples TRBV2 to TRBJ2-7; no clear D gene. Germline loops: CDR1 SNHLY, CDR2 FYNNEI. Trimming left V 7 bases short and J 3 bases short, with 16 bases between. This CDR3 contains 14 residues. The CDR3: CASKGEGRFYEQYF. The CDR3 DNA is TGTGCCAGCAAGGGCGAAGGAAGGTTCTACGAGCAGTACTTC.

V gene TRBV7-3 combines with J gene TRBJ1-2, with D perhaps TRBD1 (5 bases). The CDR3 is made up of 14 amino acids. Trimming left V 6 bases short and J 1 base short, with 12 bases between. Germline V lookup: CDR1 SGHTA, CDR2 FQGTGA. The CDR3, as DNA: TGTGCCAGCAGTCACGGGGGGAATAACTATGGCTACACCTTC. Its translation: CASSHGGNNYGYTF.

The CDR3 bases are TGTGCCAGCTCGCGGGACAGTAGGACAAGGGAGACCCAGTACTTC. This translates into CASSRDSRTRETQYF. The V and J genes are TRBV18 and TRBJ2-5; D is possibly TRBD1 (7 bases). Germline V gene lookup returns CDR1 KGHSH and CDR2 LQKENI. Trimming took off 6 bases at V and 5 bases at J, with 19 bases between the two ends. This CDR3 region has 15 residues.

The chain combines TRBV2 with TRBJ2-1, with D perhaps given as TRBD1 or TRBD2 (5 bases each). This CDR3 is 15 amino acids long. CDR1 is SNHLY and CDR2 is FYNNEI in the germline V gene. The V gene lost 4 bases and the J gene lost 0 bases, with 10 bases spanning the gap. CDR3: CASSGTRGSYNEQFF. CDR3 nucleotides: TGTGCCAGCAGTGGTACGAGGGGCTCCTACAATGAGCAGTTCTTC.

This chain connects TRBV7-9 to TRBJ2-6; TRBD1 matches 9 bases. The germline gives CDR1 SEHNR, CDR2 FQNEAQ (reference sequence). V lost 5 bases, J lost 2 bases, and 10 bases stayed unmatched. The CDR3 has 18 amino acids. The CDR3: CASSRPGQGLAGANVLTF. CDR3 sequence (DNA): TGTGCCAGCAGCCGACCGGGACAGGGCTTGGCTGGGGCCAACGTCCTGACTTTC.

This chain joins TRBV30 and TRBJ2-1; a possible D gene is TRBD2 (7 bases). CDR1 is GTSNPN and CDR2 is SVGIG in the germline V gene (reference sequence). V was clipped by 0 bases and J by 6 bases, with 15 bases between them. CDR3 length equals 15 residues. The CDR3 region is CAWSVLGGGGNEQFF. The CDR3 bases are TGTGCCTGGAGTGTACTGGGGGGAGGGGGCAATGAGCAGTTCTTC.

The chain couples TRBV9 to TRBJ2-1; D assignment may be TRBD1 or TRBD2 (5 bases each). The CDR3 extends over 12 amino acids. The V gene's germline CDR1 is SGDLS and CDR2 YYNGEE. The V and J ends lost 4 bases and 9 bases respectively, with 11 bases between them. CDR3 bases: TGTGCCAGCAGCCAATATGGGGGTGAGCAGTTCTTC. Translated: CASSQYGGEQFF.

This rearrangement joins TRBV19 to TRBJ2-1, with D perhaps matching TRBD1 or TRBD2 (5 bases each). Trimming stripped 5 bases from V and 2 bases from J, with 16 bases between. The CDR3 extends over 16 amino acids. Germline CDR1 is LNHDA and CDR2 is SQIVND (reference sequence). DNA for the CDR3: TGTGCCAGTAGTTGGGACGGACGAAGGGCCTACAATGAGCAGTTCTTC. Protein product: CASSWDGRRAYNEQFF.

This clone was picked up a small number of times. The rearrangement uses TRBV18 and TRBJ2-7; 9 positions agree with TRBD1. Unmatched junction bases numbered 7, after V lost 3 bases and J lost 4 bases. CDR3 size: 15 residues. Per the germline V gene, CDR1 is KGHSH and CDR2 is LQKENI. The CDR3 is CASSPQQGAQYEQYF. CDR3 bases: TGTGCCAGCTCACCTCAACAGGGGGCGCAATACGAGCAGTACTTC.

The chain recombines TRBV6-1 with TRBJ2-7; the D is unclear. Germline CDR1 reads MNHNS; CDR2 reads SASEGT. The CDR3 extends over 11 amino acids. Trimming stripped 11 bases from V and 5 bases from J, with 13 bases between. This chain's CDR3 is CALRVQNEQYF. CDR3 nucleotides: TGTGCCCTTAGGGTTCAAAACGAGCAGTACTTC.

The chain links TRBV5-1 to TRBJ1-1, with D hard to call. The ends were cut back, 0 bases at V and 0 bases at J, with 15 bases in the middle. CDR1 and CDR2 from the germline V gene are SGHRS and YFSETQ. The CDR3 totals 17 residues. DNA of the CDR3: TGCGCCAGCAGCTTGGGCCTACTCGGACGGATGAACACTGAAGCTTTCTTT. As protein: CASSLGLLGRMNTEAFF.